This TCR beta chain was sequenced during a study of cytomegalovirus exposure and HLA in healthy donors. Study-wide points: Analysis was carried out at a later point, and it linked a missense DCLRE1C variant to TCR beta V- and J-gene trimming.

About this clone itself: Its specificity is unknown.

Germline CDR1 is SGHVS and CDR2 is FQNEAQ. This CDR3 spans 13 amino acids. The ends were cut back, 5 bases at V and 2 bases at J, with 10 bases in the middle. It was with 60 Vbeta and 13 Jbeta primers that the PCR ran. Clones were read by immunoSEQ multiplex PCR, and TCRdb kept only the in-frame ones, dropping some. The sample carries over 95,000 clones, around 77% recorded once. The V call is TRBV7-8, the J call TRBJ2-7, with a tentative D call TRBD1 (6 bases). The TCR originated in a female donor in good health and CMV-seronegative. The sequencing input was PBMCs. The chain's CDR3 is CASSLDRPYEQYF. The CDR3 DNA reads TGTGCCAGCAGCCTTGACAGGCCCTACGAGCAGTACTTC.